The 18 T cell receptor beta chains given below trace back to one sample, sequenced in a study of monozygotic twins with inflammatory bowel disease. TCRdb re-called the 5' RACE reads and catalogs CDR3 proteins one per entry, DNA excluded. The sample has hundreds of thousands of distinct CDR3 sequences. Sequenced input: blood. These receptors were collected from a human donor with ulcerative colitis or Crohn's disease, or a healthy co-twin of an affected twin (not recorded which).

This chain uses TRBV7-2 with TRBJ1-2; without DNA, the TCRdb call of TRBD1 cannot be checked. Per the germline V gene, CDR1 is SGHTA and CDR2 is FQGNSA. This CDR3 has 15 residues. The CDR3 sequence is CASSLTLQGGYGYTF.

The chain links TRBV12-3 or TRBV12-4 to TRBJ2-7. The CDR3 is 12 amino acids. The CDR3 spells CASSLTVREQYF.

The genes are TRBV10-3 and TRBJ2-7; TCRdb calls TRBD1, which cannot be checked without DNA. This CDR3 spans 15 amino acids. Germline CDR1 reads ENHRY; CDR2 reads SYGVKD. This CDR3 reads CATTPRTGASYEQYF.

This rearrangement joins TRBV19 to TRBJ2-1; TCRdb gives TRBD2 as the D gene, but with no DNA this cannot be confirmed. CDR3 size: 16 residues. In germline, CDR1 is LNHDA, CDR2 SQIVND (reference sequence). CDR3 amino acids: CASSMTGLAGHNEQFF.

V gene TRBV6-2 or TRBV6-3 combines with J gene TRBJ2-6; TCRdb indicates TRBD1, and absent DNA this call remains unverified. This CDR3 is 17 amino acids long. Germline V gene lookup returns CDR1 MNHEY and CDR2 SVGEGT. The CDR3 loop reads CARRSAGVLSGANVLTF.

The genes are TRBV4-3 and TRBJ1-4. CDR3 length equals 17 residues. Per the germline V gene, CDR1 is LGHNA and CDR2 is YSLEER. The CDR3 sequence is CASSQDTGREVNEKLFF.

The V gene is TRBV24-1, the J gene TRBJ2-3; TCRdb gives TRBD1 as the D gene, but with no DNA this cannot be confirmed. CDR1 is KGHDR, CDR2 SFDVKD, per germline. There are 16 residues in the CDR3. Here the CDR3 reads CATSDLGRGSTDTQYF.

The chain recombines TRBV5-1 with TRBJ1-1; TCRdb calls TRBD1, which cannot be checked without DNA. The CDR3 covers 16 residues. CDR1 SGHRS and CDR2 YFSETQ come from the germline V gene. The CDR3 loop reads CASSGGTGGYGTEAFF.

V gene TRBV9 combines with J gene TRBJ2-7; TCRdb calls TRBD1, which cannot be checked without DNA. The germline CDR1 and CDR2 sequences are SGDLS and YYNGEE. CDR3 length equals 18 residues. The CDR3 protein is CASSVGSLGGPNPYEQYF.

The chain is built from TRBV7-2 and TRBJ1-1. CDR1 is SGHTA and CDR2 is FQGNSA in the germline V gene. The CDR3 extends over 14 amino acids. The CDR3 spells CASSLWAGNTEAFF.

V and J are TRBV6-5 and TRBJ2-7. The CDR3 spans 15 residues. Germline V lookup: CDR1 MNHEY, CDR2 SVGAGI. CDR3 in amino acids: CASSYSVQNVYEQYF.

This chain links TRBV5-1 with TRBJ1-2. From germline, CDR1 is SGHRS and CDR2 YFSETQ. This CDR3 contains 15 residues. The chain's CDR3 is CASSLSTPAARGYTF.

The rearrangement uses TRBV4-3 and TRBJ2-7. Germline V gene data show CDR1 as LGHNA and CDR2 as YSLEER. The CDR3 extends over 15 amino acids. CDR3 amino acids: CASSQEYEFVYEQYF.

This chain joins TRBV2 and TRBJ2-7; TCRdb reports TRBD1, a call that lacks DNA to check it against. The CDR3 consists of 13 residues. Per the germline V gene, CDR1 is SNHLY and CDR2 is FYNNEI. The CDR3 reads CASGGQGIYEQYF.

V is TRBV6-5 and J is TRBJ1-5. This CDR3 contains 15 residues. CDR1 is MNHEY and CDR2 is SVGAGI in the germline V gene. Here the CDR3 reads CASSYLGKANQPQHF.

V gene TRBV20-1 combines with J gene TRBJ2-2; the TRBD2 assignment by TCRdb is unverifiable without DNA. CDR1 is DFQATT and CDR2 is SNEGSKA in the germline V gene (reference sequence). There are 16 residues in the CDR3. CDR3 sequence: CSARASGRMYTGELFF.

The chain employs TRBV5-1 and TRBJ2-3; the TCRdb call, TRBD1, lacks DNA for checking. The CDR3 extends over 15 amino acids. Germline lookup yields CDR1 SGHRS and CDR2 YFSETQ. CDR3 loop: CASSRGQVGADTQYF.

The chain employs TRBV20-1 and TRBJ2-3; the D gene TCRdb calls, TRBD2, cannot be checked with no DNA. This CDR3 is built from 14 residues. CDR1 and CDR2 (germline): DFQATT, SNEGSKA (reference sequence). The CDR3 spells CSPNRGSSTDTQYF.